One T cell receptor beta chain is described in this entry. As yet, its antigen is unknown. V shed 4 bases, J shed 2 bases, and the junction held 6 bases outside the gene matches. This CDR3 region has 14 residues. Germline CDR1 reads SGHRS; CDR2 reads YFSETQ. The sample belongs to a study of shared clonotypes between healthy human individuals. General study findings and limits: Rarefaction showed sorted-subset sequencing was incomplete despite large depth. The study found approximately 5% of naive CD4 clonotypes shared across several donors.

Per the study methods: There were no quality scores in the junction-only immunoSEQ sequences, so filtering differed. Data came from immunoSEQ multiplex PCR; TCRdb stores just in-frame clones and leaves some out. D and trimming come from the DNA, and the V and J calls and clone size come from that table. The sample includes about 2.4 million clones, roughly nine tenths seen only once; the top ten take over 0.12%. The sequenced sample was naive CD4+ T cells sorted from blood. The subset was: CD45RA+ positively selected. The chain is built from TRBV5-1 and TRBJ2-7, with TRBD1 matching over 7 bases. The TCR originated in a man aged 18 to 29 in good health. The CDR3 bases are TGCGCCAGCAGCCGAGGGGACAGTCCCTACGAGCAGTACTTC. Residues: CASSRGDSPYEQYF.